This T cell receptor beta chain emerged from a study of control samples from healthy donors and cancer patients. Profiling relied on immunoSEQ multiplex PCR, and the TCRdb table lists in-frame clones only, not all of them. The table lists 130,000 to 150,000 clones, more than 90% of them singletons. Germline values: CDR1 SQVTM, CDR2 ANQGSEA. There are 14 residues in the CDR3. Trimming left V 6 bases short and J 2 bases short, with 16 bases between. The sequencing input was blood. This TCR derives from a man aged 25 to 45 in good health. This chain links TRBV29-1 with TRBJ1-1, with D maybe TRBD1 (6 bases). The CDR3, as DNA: TGCAGCGTCCCGAGGAGGGGGGATAACACTGAAGCTTTCTTT. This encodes CSVPRRGDNTEAFF.